This TCR beta chain was identified in a study of T cell responses to AZD1222 COVID-19 vaccine (dated by TCRdb to the early 2020s). Notes on the research overall: AZD1222 recipients whose second dose came at about 4 weeks and those whose second dose came at about 12 weeks were combined into one group, since spike-specific TCR depth and breadth did not differ between the two schedules. Trial participants were enrolled by age into subgroups of 18-55, 56-69 and 70-plus years, and roughly 150, 30 and 60 TCR-sequenced participants, respectively, were included in these subgroups. TCR sequencing was performed for approximately 240 trial participants, of whom 207 were given two doses of AZD1222 and some 26 were given two doses of MenACWY control vaccine. General study outcomes and caveats: Because no day 14 peak-response samples were available, repertoires were characterized only after the peak T cell response. The 56-69-year group was small, and its depth increase did not reach significance, likely because of low power. Reportedly, close to half of the unique spike-specific TCRs recognized epitopes lying outside the regions that are mutated in the B.1.351 and B.1.1.7 variants. Conclusions about previously exposed vaccinees were limited because only six AZD1222 recipients were SARS-CoV-2 seropositive at baseline. Participants were mostly white British, with more females than males. The authors suggested clonal diversity may have been underestimated. Spike-specific TCR breadth and depth rose significantly after two AZD1222 doses compared with day 0 and with MenACWY recipients. CD4 TCRs associated with the vaccine covered the entire spike protein, and the dominant responses were in regions 160-218 and 743-854.

Via the germline V gene, CDR1 is SGHTA and CDR2 FQGNSA. Counted from cysteine to phenylalanine, this CDR3 has 13 amino acids. CDR3 DNA only is kept here, 39 bases in frame from base 1. V gives up 1 base and J gives up 4 bases, and the segment between their germline ends measures 7 bases. The CDR3 regions of human TCRbeta chains were subjected to immunosequencing. In the original analysis: Repertoire TCRs were checked for matches against a reference library of SARS-CoV-2-specific TCRs that had been generated using the MIRA antigen-specificity platform. Breadth was defined as the fraction of unique TCRs that were SARS-CoV-2-associated, and depth was defined as the fraction of total T cells that were SARS-CoV-2-associated. Each spike-specific TCR was assigned to its reactive spike region and to a CD4 or CD8 class using the MIRA data. Log10-transformed breadth and depth values were compared by one-way ANOVA with Sidak's multiple comparisons tests. TCRdb stores this immuneACCESS table with in-frame sequences only. Part of the clones is absent; in the studies checked, under half of the shortfall reflects unresolved V genes, and no reason is known for the rest. The D gene and trimming were derived from the DNA, and the V and J assignments and clone size from that table. The sample records roughly 150,000 clones, about 89% of which are singletons. The top ten clonotypes cover approximately 4.5% of the sample.

Notes on this clone: Its antigen has not been determined. No base quality values were provided; no much bigger clone lies one nucleotide off.

Per the publication, the time point label means: baseline before first vaccination. The vaccinee samples were drawn from two UK trials, COV001 and COV002, one of which was a single-blind randomized controlled phase 2/3 trial testing AZD1222 (ChAdOx1 nCoV-19) in healthy adults. For TCRbeta chain sequencing, PBMC samples were collected from trial participants at day 0 and at day 28 after the second dose. The chain is assembled from TRBV7-2 and TRBJ2-5, with TRBD1 tentatively as D gene (5 bases match). The specimen was peripheral blood, collected on day 0 of AZD1222 vaccination. The sequence came from an adult in good health. The CDR3 has the sequence CASSLVRVETQYF. The sequenced DNA: TGTGCCAGCAGCTTAGTCAGGGTAGAGACCCAGTACTTC.